This entry describes one TCR beta chain. TCRdb's table, derived via immunoSEQ multiplex PCR, lists solely in-frame clones and lacks some. This repertoire shows around 230,000 clones, 82% found once; its top ten account for around 12%. The sample comes from a study of blood T cell repertoires in COVID-19. The CDR3 has 14 amino acids. Per the germline V gene, CDR1 is MDHEN and CDR2 is SYDVKM. With V trimmed by 4 bases and J by 4 bases, 5 bases remained unmatched. The chain is built from TRBV28 and TRBJ1-2; TRBD1 agrees at 8 bases. This receptor was identified in a woman aged 55-75 years with active or convalescent COVID-19. The sample taken for sequencing was peripheral blood. CDR3: CASSSGRGRYGYTF. CDR3 bases: TGTGCCAGCAGTTCAGGCAGGGGGCGCTATGGCTACACCTTC.